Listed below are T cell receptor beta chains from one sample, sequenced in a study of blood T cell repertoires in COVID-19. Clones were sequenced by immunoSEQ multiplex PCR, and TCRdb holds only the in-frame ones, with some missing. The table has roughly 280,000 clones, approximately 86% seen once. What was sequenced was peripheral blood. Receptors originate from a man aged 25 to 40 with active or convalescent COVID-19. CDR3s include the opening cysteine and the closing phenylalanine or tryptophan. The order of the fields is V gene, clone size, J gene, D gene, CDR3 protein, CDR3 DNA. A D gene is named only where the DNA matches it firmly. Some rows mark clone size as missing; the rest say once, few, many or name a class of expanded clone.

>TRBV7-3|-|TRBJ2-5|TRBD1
CASSSSGTAQETQYF
TGTGCCAGCAGCTCCTCCGGGACAGCACAAGAGACCCAGTACTTC
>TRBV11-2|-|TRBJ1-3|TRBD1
CASSRQGASGNTIYF
TGTGCCAGCTCAAGACAGGGGGCATCCGGAAACACCATATATTTT
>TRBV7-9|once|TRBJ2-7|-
CASSAWYTGEQYF
TGTGCCAGCAGCGCGTGGTATACCGGCGAGCAGTACTTC
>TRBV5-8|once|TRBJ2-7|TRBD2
CASSLGGGFDEQYF
TGTGCCAGCAGCTTGGGCGGGGGGTTTGACGAGCAGTACTTC
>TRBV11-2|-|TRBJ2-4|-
CASSLTPGETKNIQYF
TGTGCCAGCAGCTTAACGCCGGGGGAGACCAAAAACATTCAGTACTTC
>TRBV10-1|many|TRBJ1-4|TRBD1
CASRDSKNEKLFF
TGCGCCAGTAGGGACAGCAAGAATGAAAAACTGTTTTTT
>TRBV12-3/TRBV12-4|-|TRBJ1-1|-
CASSSPGNTEAFF
TGTGCCAGCAGCAGTCCTGGGAACACTGAAGCTTTCTTT
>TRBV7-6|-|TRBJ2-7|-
CASSLGTGPGTYEQYF
TGTGCCAGCAGCTTAGGAACAGGGCCAGGGACCTACGAGCAGTACTTC
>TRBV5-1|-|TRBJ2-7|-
CASSLAGLTYEQYF
TGCGCCAGCAGCTTGGCCGGTCTGACATACGAGCAGTACTTC
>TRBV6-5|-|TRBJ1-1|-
CATSRGDTEAFF
TGTGCCACTTCCAGGGGCGACACTGAAGCTTTCTTT
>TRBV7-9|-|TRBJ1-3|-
CASSPTPPYSGNTIYF
TGTGCCAGCAGCCCTACCCCCCCATATTCTGGAAACACCATATATTTT
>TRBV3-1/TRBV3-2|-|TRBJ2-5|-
CASSQLIGEGGTKETQYF
TGTGCCAGCAGCCAGTTAATTGGTGAGGGAGGAACCAAAGAGACCCAGTACTTC
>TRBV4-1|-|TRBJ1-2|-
CASSQVADRDGYTF
TGCGCCAGCAGCCAAGTTGCGGACAGAGATGGCTACACCTTC
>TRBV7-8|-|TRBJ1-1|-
CASSLAGTLEGRAFF
TGTGCCAGCAGCTTAGCAGGGACACTAGAAGGTCGGGCTTTCTTT
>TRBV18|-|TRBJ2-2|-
CASSPPNGYNTGELFF
TGTGCCAGCTCACCACCGAACGGTTACAACACCGGGGAGCTGTTTTTT
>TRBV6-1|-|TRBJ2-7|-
CASSEAVVYEQYF
TGTGCCAGCAGTGAAGCTGTAGTCTACGAGCAGTACTTC
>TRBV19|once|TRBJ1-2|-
CASSGRDLFLVDGYTF
TGTGCCAGTAGTGGGCGGGATCTATTCTTAGTTGATGGCTACACCTTC
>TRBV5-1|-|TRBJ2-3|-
CASRVVADTQYF
TGCGCCAGCAGGGTAGTCGCAGATACGCAGTATTTT
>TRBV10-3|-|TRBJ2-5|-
CAISIQGEETQYF
TGTGCCATCAGTATACAGGGTGAAGAGACCCAGTACTTC
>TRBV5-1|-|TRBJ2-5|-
CASSLSQVGETQYF
TGCGCCAGCAGCTTGTCACAGGTTGGAGAGACCCAGTACTTC
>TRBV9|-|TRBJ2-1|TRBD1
CASRGTGGNEQFF
TGTGCCAGCAGAGGGACAGGGGGAAATGAGCAGTTCTTC
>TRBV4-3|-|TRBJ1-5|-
CASSQDSGNSNQPQHF
TGCGCCAGCAGCCAGGACAGCGGAAATAGCAATCAGCCCCAGCATTTT
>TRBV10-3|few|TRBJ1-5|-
CATKQASNQPQHF
TGTGCCACCAAACAGGCCAGCAATCAGCCCCAGCATTTT
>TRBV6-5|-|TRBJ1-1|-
CASTRGGDTEAFF
TGTGCCAGCACCCGGGGCGGGGATACTGAAGCTTTCTTT
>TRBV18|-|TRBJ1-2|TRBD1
CASSPDREAYGYTF
TGTGCCAGCTCACCGGACAGGGAAGCCTATGGCTACACCTTC
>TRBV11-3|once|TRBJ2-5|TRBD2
CASSTSGEETQYF
TGTGCCAGCAGCACTAGCGGAGAAGAGACCCAGTACTTC
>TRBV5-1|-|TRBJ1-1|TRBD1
CASSPRTGNTEAFF
TGCGCCAGCAGCCCTAGGACAGGGAACACTGAAGCTTTCTTT
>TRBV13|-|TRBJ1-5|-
CASSFFGGGSNQPQHF
TGTGCCAGCAGCTTCTTTGGGGGGGGTAGCAATCAGCCCCAGCATTTT
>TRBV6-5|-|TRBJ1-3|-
CASSYSGVSSGNTIYF
TGTGCCAGCAGTTACTCGGGCGTTTCCTCTGGAAACACCATATATTTT
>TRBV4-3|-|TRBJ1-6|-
CASSQGSGEDSPLHF
TGCGCCAGCAGCCAAGGGTCCGGGGAGGATTCACCCCTCCACTTT
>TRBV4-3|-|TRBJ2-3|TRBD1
CASSQEAGQGTDTQYF
TGCGCCAGCAGCCAAGAGGCGGGACAGGGGACAGATACGCAGTATTTT
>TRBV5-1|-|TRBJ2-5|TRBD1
CASSPGAGTGGAETQYF
TGCGCCAGCAGCCCGGGCGCCGGGACAGGGGGCGCGGAGACCCAGTACTTC
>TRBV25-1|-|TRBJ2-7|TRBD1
CASRLGQGAYEQYF
TGTGCCAGCCGCCTGGGACAGGGGGCTTACGAGCAGTACTTC
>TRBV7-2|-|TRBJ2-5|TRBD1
CASSIAGTAQETQYF
TGTGCCAGCAGCATAGCCGGGACAGCCCAAGAGACCCAGTACTTC
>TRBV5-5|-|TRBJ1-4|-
CASSLSLNEKLFF
TGTGCCAGCAGCTTGTCCCTTAATGAAAAACTGTTTTTT
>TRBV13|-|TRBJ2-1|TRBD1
CASSLNLGQRYNEQFF
TGTGCCAGCAGCCTTAATTTGGGACAGCGTTACAATGAGCAGTTCTTC
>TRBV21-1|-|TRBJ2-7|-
CASSKGFDSDYEQYF
TGTGCCAGCAGCAAAGGGTTTGACAGCGACTACGAGCAGTACTTC
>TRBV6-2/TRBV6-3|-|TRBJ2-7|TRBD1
CASSGSIDRGSDEQYF
TGTGCCAGCAGTGGCTCTATTGACAGGGGTTCGGACGAGCAGTACTTC
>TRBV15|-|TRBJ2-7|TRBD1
CATGTDNIYEQYF
TGTGCCACCGGGACAGACAATATCTACGAGCAGTACTTC
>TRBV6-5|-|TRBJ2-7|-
CASCLVGGVYYEQYF
TGTGCCAGCTGCCTAGTGGGCGGGGTCTACTACGAGCAGTACTTC
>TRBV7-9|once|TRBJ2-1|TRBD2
CASSYISGLARDEQFF
TGTGCCAGCAGCTATATCTCCGGACTAGCGAGAGATGAGCAGTTCTTC
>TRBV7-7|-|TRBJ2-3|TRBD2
CASSFSRGLAGATSTDTQYF
TGTGCCAGCAGCTTTTCACGCGGACTAGCGGGCGCAACTAGCACAGATACGCAGTATTTT
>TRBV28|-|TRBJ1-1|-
CASSPSIIRDRVNTEAFF
TGTGCCAGCAGTCCCTCTATTATTCGAGACCGGGTCAACACTGAAGCTTTCTTT
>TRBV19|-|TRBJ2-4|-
CASSGGGFKNIQYF
TGTGCCAGTAGCGGCGGGGGCTTCAAAAACATTCAGTACTTC
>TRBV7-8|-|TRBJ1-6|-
CASSLGSGSPLHF
TGTGCCAGCAGCTTAGGTTCAGGGTCCCCCCTCCACTTT
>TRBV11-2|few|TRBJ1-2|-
CASSWQGSELGYTF
TGTGCCAGCAGCTGGCAGGGTTCCGAGTTAGGCTACACCTTC
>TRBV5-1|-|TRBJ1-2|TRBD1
CASSPVDRAAYGYTF
TGCGCCAGCAGCCCTGTGGACAGGGCGGCCTATGGCTACACCTTC
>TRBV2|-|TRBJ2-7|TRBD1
CASRGNTGGYEQYF
TGTGCCAGCAGGGGAAATACAGGGGGCTACGAGCAGTACTTC
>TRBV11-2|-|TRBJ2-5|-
CASSLNSGTGETQYF
TGTGCCAGCAGCTTAAATTCGGGAACCGGGGAGACCCAGTACTTC
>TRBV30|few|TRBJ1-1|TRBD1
CAWNVQGALAFF
TGTGCCTGGAATGTACAGGGGGCTCTAGCTTTCTTT
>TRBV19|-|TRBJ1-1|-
CASSARQENTEAFF
TGTGCCAGTAGTGCCCGACAGGAGAACACTGAAGCTTTCTTT